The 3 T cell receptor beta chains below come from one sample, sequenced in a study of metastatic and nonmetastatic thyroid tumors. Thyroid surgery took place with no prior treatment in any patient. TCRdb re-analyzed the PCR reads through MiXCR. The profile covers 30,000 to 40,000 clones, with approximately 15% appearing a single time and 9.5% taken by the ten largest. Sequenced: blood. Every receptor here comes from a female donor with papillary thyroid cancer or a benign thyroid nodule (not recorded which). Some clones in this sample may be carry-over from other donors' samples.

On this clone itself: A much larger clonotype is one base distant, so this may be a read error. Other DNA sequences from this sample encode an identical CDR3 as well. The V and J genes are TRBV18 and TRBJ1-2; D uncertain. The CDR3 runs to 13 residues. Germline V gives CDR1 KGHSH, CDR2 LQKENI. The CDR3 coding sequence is TGCGCCAGCTCACCATCTCATGCGGAAGGCTACACCTTC. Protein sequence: CASSPSHAEGYTF.

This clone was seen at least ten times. The CDR3 DNA reads TGTGCCAGCAGCCCGAGCCTAGCGGGAAGGGGTAATGAGCAGTTCTTC. Translated, it gives CASSPSLAGRGNEQFF. This rearrangement joins TRBV12-3 or TRBV12-4 to TRBJ2-1; 9 bases align to TRBD2. This CDR3 comprises 16 residues. The V gene end was trimmed by 6 bases and the J gene end by 7 bases; junction bases not matched to a gene: 13.

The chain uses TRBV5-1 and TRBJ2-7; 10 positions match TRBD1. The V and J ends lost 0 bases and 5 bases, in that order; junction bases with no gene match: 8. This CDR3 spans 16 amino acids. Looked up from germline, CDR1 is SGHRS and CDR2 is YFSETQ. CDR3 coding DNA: TGCGCCAGCAGCTTGGACCCGGGACAGGGGAGCAACGAGCAGTACTTC. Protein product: CASSLDPGQGSNEQYF.